Listed here are 6 T cell receptor beta chains from one sample, sequenced in a study of identical twins. TCRdb re-called the 5' RACE reads through MiXCR, storing one row per CDR3 protein. The sample carries 200,000 to 250,000 distinct CDR3 sequences, 6.5% recorded once. A further study also used this sample, focusing on T cells expressing NK-cell markers.

The sequenced sample consisted of CD8+ T cells sorted from blood. These receptors came from a woman between 18 and 29 years old in good health.

There are a few counts of this clonotype. The rearrangement uses TRBV30 and TRBJ2-3, with TRBD2 as a possible D gene (5 bases). V was cut by 3 bases and J by 4 bases, with 17 bases left in between. The CDR3 length is 15 residues. Germline V gene lookup returns CDR1 GTSNPN and CDR2 SVGIG (reference sequence). In DNA form, the CDR3 reads TGTGCCTGGAGCCCCCTAGCAGACGTGTCAGATACGCAGTATTTT. Translating gives CAWSPLADVSDTQYF.

Many counts were recorded for this clonotype. This rearrangement joins TRBV12-3 or TRBV12-4 to TRBJ2-1, with TRBD2 matching 7 bases. The V segment lost 6 bases and the J segment 7 bases; nucleotides outside the gene matches: 12. This CDR3 spans 15 amino acids. CDR3 sequence: CASRLQGLGENEQFF. CDR3 nucleotide sequence: TGTGCCAGCAGGCTACAAGGACTAGGTGAAAATGAGCAGTTCTTC.

This clonotype was seen more than once but under ten times. The chain joins TRBV4-3 to TRBJ2-3, with TRBD2 matching 12 bases. Germline V gene data show CDR1 as LGHNA and CDR2 as YSLEER. V lost 0 bases, J lost 3 bases, and 13 bases stayed unmatched. The length of the CDR3 is 20 residues. CDR3 residues: CASSQEPYPSGRAVTDTQYF. CDR3 bases: TGCGCCAGCAGCCAAGAACCCTACCCTAGCGGGAGGGCCGTAACAGATACGCAGTATTTT.

This clonotype was seen many times. The chain couples TRBV10-3 to TRBJ2-7; the D gene is possibly TRBD1 (6 bases). Between the trimmed V and J ends, which lost 11 bases and 7 bases, there was a span of 21 bases. This CDR3 is 13 amino acids long. Germline CDR1 reads ENHRY; CDR2 reads SYGVKD. The CDR3 DNA reads as TGTGCCGTCCGGGACACTGGGGAGTTGGAGCAGTACTTC. It encodes CAVRDTGELEQYF.

This clonotype was detected many times. The chain recombines TRBV6-1 with TRBJ1-1; possibly TRBD1 for D (5 bases). Trimming cost V 6 bases and J 2 bases, with 13 bases left between them. CDR3 length: 14 amino acids. The V gene's germline CDR1 is MNHNS and CDR2 SASEGT. CDR3: CASRAGGDNTEAFF. DNA for the CDR3: TGTGCCAGCAGGGCTGGGGGGGACAACACTGAAGCTTTCTTT.

The chain uses TRBV7-8 and TRBJ2-4; unclear D gene. V lost 4 bases and J 10 bases, leaving 14 bases between the germline ends. The CDR3 runs 13 residues. Germline CDR1 SGHVS, CDR2 FQNEAQ. The CDR3 nucleotides are TGTGCCAGCAGCTACCGGGCCCTGGAGATTCAGTACTTC. Amino acid sequence: CASSYRALEIQYF.